The source of this TCR beta chain is a study of cytomegalovirus exposure and HLA in healthy donors. The CDR3 sequence is 14 residues long. The V end was cut by 6 bases, the J end by 4 bases, with 12 bases between. Looked up from germline, CDR1 is MDHEN and CDR2 is SYDVKM. A note on this clone: Its cognate antigen is unknown.

It was with 60 Vbeta and 13 Jbeta primers that the PCR ran. TCRdb's copy holds only in-frame clones and misses some; the assay was immunoSEQ multiplex PCR. The data show 170,000 or so clones, less than 85% seen once. Study-wide points: Among CMV-associated TCR beta chains, most appeared HLA-restricted in a later analysis. A later analysis linked some 17,000 TCR beta sequences to HLA alleles at 0.05 false discovery rate. Roughly uniform depth of sequencing across donors was assumed in presence/absence analyses.

The donors were healthy bone marrow donors. This sequence joins TRBV28 and TRBJ1-4, with a tentative D call TRBD1 (6 bases). The receptor comes from a man aged 35 to 55 in good health and CMV-seronegative. Sequenced input: PBMCs. As DNA, the CDR3 is TGTGCCAGCAGAGGGGGGGCCGTTAATGAAAAACTGTTTTTT. This translates into CASRGGAVNEKLFF.